The 12 T cell receptor beta chains listed next were all sequenced from one sample in a study of blood T cell repertoires in COVID-19. Sequenced by immunoSEQ multiplex PCR; TCRdb stores in-frame clones only, minus some. The repertoire has 120,000 to 150,000 clones, roughly 78% of them found once; the top ten carry about 15%. Sequencing was done on a sample of peripheral blood. These receptor sequences come from a human donor with acute or convalescent COVID-19. The donor label of this sample is uncertain.

The V call is TRBV5-6, the J call TRBJ1-1; D perhaps matches TRBD1 (6 bases). Trimming shortened V by 4 bases and J by 5 bases, and 18 bases separated the two germline ends. The CDR3 consists of 15 residues. Germline-derived CDR1 and CDR2 are SGHDT and YYEEEE. As DNA, the CDR3 is TGTGCCAGCAGCAAATACAGGGTCCAGGGGACTGAAGCTTTCTTT. Amino acids: CASSKYRVQGTEAFF.

The rearrangement links TRBV6-1 to TRBJ1-3; 9 bases map to TRBD1. Per germline, CDR1 MNHNS and CDR2 SASEGT. This CDR3 is 15 amino acids long. J lost 2 bases, V lost 5 bases, and 4 bases had no gene match. The CDR3 bases are TGTGCCAGCAGTCAGGACAGGGGACCTGGAAACACCATATATTTT. This sequence encodes CASSQDRGPGNTIYF.

This chain joins TRBV5-1 and TRBJ2-7, with TRBD1 identical over 11 bases. The germline V gene has CDR1 SGHRS and CDR2 YFSETQ. J lost 6 bases, V lost 0 bases, and 5 bases had no gene match. The CDR3 length is 15 residues. The CDR3 sequence: CASSLGGQGALEQYF. The CDR3 DNA reads as TGCGCCAGCAGCTTGGGAGGACAGGGGGCTCTCGAGCAGTACTTC. The full variable domain, its missing parts supplied by reference TRBV5-1 and TRBJ2-7, is KAGVTQTPRYLIKTRGQQVTLSCSPISGHRSVSWYQQTPGQGLQFLFEYFSETQRNKGNFPGRFSGRQFSNSRSEMNVSTLELGDSALYLCASSLGGQGALEQYFGPGTRLTVT.

The J gene is TRBJ2-1, the V gene TRBV5-4; no firm D call. The CDR3 consists of 15 residues. Germline V CDR1 and CDR2: SGHNT, YYREEE (reference sequence). V lost 1 base and J 6 bases, leaving 14 bases between the germline ends. CDR3 sequence: CASSLRGSQINEQFF. CDR3 DNA sequence: TGTGCCAGCAGCTTGCGAGGATCTCAGATCAATGAGCAGTTCTTC.

The chain links TRBV6-2 or TRBV6-3 to TRBJ1-2; D possibly corresponds to TRBD1 (5 bases). Trimming removed 0 bases at V and 6 bases at J, with 14 bases between. Germline CDR1 reads MNHEY; CDR2 reads SVGEGT. The CDR3 loop spans 15 amino acids. The CDR3 DNA is TGTGCCAGCAGTTACTCGGTTAAGGGGTGGAATGGCTACACCTTC. It encodes CASSYSVKGWNGYTF.

The chain uses TRBV5-4 and TRBJ2-1, with 11 nucleotides matching TRBD2. This CDR3 spans 15 amino acids. V lost 6 bases and J lost 8; bases outside the gene matches: 10. Germline V CDR1 and CDR2: SGHNT, YYREEE (reference sequence). DNA of the CDR3: TGTGCCAGCAAAAAAACTAGCGGGGGCGGGGATGAGCAGTTCTTC. Amino acid sequence: CASKKTSGGGDEQFF.

The chain has TRBV5-1 and TRBJ1-4; 7 bases align to TRBD1. This CDR3 spans 15 amino acids. V trimming: 5 bases; J trimming: 3 bases; junction bases outside the gene matches: 7. Germline V CDR1 and CDR2: SGHRS, YFSETQ. CDR3 sequence (DNA): TGCGCCAGCAGGGGGGCGGGACAGCCTAATGAAAAACTGTTTTTT. It encodes CASRGAGQPNEKLFF. Looking up the rest from reference TRBV5-1 and TRBJ1-4 gives the full variable domain: KAGVTQTPRYLIKTRGQQVTLSCSPISGHRSVSWYQQTPGQGLQFLFEYFSETQRNKGNFPGRFSGRQFSNSRSEMNVSTLELGDSALYLCASRGAGQPNEKLFFGSGTQLSVL.

The chain links TRBV5-1 to TRBJ2-1, with D perhaps TRBD2 (5 bases). The CDR3 length is 15 residues. Per the germline V gene, CDR1 is SGHRS and CDR2 is YFSETQ. Trimming took off 0 bases at V and 1 base at J, with 8 bases between the two ends. The CDR3, as DNA: TGCGCCAGCAGCTTGGAAGGGAGATCCTACAATGAGCAGTTCTTC. Translated, it gives CASSLEGRSYNEQFF.

This rearrangement joins TRBV2 to TRBJ2-3; D is perhaps TRBD2 (7 bases). CDR1 is SNHLY, CDR2 FYNNEI, per germline. V was cut by 6 bases and J by 4 bases, with 17 bases left in between. The length of the CDR3 is 15 residues. CDR3 sequence: CASRFGGPVADTQYF. The CDR3 nucleotides are TGTGCCAGCAGATTCGGGGGGCCCGTAGCAGATACGCAGTATTTT. The whole variable domain, remainder taken from reference TRBV2 and TRBJ2-3, is EPEVTQTPSHQVTQMGQEVILRCVPISNHLYFYWYRQILGQKVEFLVSFYNNEISEKSEIFDDQFSVERPDGSNFTLKIRSTKLEDSAMYFCASRFGGPVADTQYFGPGTRLTVL.

The chain recombines TRBV7-8 with TRBJ1-2; D may be TRBD1 (5 bases). This CDR3 comprises 14 residues. The V end lost 2 bases, the J end lost 7 bases, and 14 bases lay between the germline ends. In germline, CDR1 is SGHVS, CDR2 FQNEAQ. The CDR3 here is CASSLTGPGSGYTF. The CDR3 DNA reads as TGTGCCAGCAGCTTAACGGGTCCAGGGTCTGGCTACACCTTC.

The rearrangement links TRBV4-2 to TRBJ2-7, with 8 bases that match TRBD1. Germline loops: CDR1 LGHNA, CDR2 YNFKEQ. The V gene end was trimmed by 0 bases and the J gene end by 3 bases; junction bases not matched to a gene: 7. CDR3 length equals 16 residues. The CDR3 coding sequence is TGTGCCAGCAGCCAAGAGCTCGACAGGGGCTTCTACGAGCAGTACTTC. Its protein is CASSQELDRGFYEQYF.

The chain links TRBV5-4 to TRBJ1-2; 7 bases are shared with TRBD1. This CDR3 region has 16 residues. V dropped 0 bases and J dropped 3; count of bases not matched to a gene: 8. CDR1 is SGHNT and CDR2 is YYREEE in the germline V gene (reference sequence). The CDR3 region is CASSLGVTGKDYGYTF. The CDR3 bases are TGTGCCAGCAGCTTGGGGGTGACAGGGAAGGACTATGGCTACACCTTC.